This TCR beta chain was sequenced for a study of CD8+CD57+ T cells in acquired aplastic anemia. Study in general: Sorted CD4+ plus CD8+ cells gave DNA averaging about 3 ug. General study results and limits: Any difference that existed in CD8+ Simpson's diversity between patients and controls was not significant.

Genomic DNA acted as the template from which TCR beta VDJ combination and CDR3 sequence profiling were carried out. TCRdb ran MiXCR on the reads and lists one entry per CDR3 protein. The top ten clones hold roughly 2.5% of a sample with roughly 130,000 distinct CDR3 sequences, about 46% of them seen once. This clonotype is a singleton in its sample. Its antigen remains unknown. The CDR3 extends over 13 amino acids. With 3 bases removed from V and 5 bases from J, the gap between germline ends came to 8 bases. The V gene's germline CDR1 is SGHTA and CDR2 FQGTGA. The V gene is TRBV7-3, the J gene TRBJ2-1; D is uncertain. Sequencing was carried out using sorted CD4+, CD8+, or CD8+CD57+ T cells (not recorded which) from PBMCs. The clonotype comes from a human donor in good health, serving as a control. The DNA of the CDR3 is TGTGCCAGCAGCTTGGTGGCAGACAATGAGCAGTTCTTC. It encodes CASSLVADNEQFF.